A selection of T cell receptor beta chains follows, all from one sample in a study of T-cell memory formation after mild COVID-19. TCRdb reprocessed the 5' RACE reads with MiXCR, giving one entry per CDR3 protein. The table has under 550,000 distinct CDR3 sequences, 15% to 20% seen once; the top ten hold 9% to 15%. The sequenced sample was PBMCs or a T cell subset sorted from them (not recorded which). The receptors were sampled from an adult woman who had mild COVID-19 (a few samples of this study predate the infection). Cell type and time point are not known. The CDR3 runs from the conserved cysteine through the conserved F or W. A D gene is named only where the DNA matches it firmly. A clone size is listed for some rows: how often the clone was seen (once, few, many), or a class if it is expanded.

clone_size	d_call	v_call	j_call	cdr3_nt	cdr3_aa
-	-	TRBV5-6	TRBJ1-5	TGTGCCAGCAGCTTGGTCCCGGGGGCGAGCAATCAGCCCCAGCATTTT	CASSLVPGASNQPQHF
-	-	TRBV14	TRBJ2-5	TGTGCCAGCAGCCAAACAAGAGAGGTTATGTACCAAGAGACCCAGTACTTC	CASSQTREVMYQETQYF
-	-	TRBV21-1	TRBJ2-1	TGTGCCAGCATCCCCAGGCTAGCGGGAGCGGACAATGAGCAGTTCTTC	CASIPRLAGADNEQFF
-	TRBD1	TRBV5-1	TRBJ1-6	TGCGCCAGCAGCCTGGGACAGGGGGACGATTCACCCCTCCACTTT	CASSLGQGDDSPLHF
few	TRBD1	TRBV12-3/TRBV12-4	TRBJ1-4	TGTGCCAGCAGCTACCGACCCGGGACAGGGGATGAAAAACTGTTTTTT	CASSYRPGTGDEKLFF
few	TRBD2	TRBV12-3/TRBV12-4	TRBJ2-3	TGTGCCAGCATCCAAGCGGGAAGAACAGATACGCAGTATTTT	CASIQAGRTDTQYF
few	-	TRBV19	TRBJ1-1	TGTGCCAGTAGTAGAAGACAGCCAGACCAGAACACTGAAGCTTTCTTT	CASSRRQPDQNTEAFF
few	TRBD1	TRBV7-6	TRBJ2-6	TGTGCCAGCAGCTTAACAGGGGCAGGGTCCCCTGGGGCCAACGTCCTGACTTTC	CASSLTGAGSPGANVLTF
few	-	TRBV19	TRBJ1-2	TGTGCCAGTAGTATGAGCGTGGGAGGTCTACAGGGCTATGGCTACACCTTC	CASSMSVGGLQGYGYTF
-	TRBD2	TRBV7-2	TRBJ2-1	TGTGCCAGCAGCTTCACGCGGGAGAAGAATGAGCAGTTCTTC	CASSFTREKNEQFF
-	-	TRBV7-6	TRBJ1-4	TGTGCCAGCAGCTCCCCAGGGGATGAAAAACTGTTTTTT	CASSSPGDEKLFF
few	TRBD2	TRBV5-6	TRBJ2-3	TGTGCCAGCAGCTTGTTGTCTAGCGGAACAGATACGCAGTATTTT	CASSLLSSGTDTQYF
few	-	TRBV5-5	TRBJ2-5	TGTGCCAGCAACAATTGGGGAGACAACCAAGAGACCCAGTACTTC	CASNNWGDNQETQYF
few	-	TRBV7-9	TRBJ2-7	TGTGCCAGCAGCTACCCCCGGGACGGAGCCTCCTACGAGCAGTACTTC	CASSYPRDGASYEQYF
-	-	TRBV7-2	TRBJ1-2	TGTGCCAGCAGCCCCTCCAGGGGCAGCTATGGCTACACCTTC	CASSPSRGSYGYTF
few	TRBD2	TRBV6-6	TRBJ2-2	TGTGCCAGCAGTTACGACGGGAGGGCACTCGGGGAGCTGTTTTTT	CASSYDGRALGELFF
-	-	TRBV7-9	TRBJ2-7	TGTGCCAGCAGCTTAGCCCTCCACGAGCAGTACTTC	CASSLALHEQYF
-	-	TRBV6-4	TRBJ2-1	TGTGCCAGCACCCCCGGCTCTAGGCGAGCTGAGCAGTTCTTC	CASTPGSRRAEQFF
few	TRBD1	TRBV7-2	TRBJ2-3	TGTGCCAGCAGCTTGACAGGGGGCTTGTTCCCAGATACGCAGTATTTT	CASSLTGGLFPDTQYF
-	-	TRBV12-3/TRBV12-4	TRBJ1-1	TGTGCCAGCAGCCCCAGACTAAGTACACAGGTGAACACTGAAGCTTTCTTT	CASSPRLSTQVNTEAFF
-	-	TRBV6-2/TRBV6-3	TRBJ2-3	TGTGCCAGCAGGGAACAGGGTCGAACAGATACGCAGTATTTT	CASREQGRTDTQYF
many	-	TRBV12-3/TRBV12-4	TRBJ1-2	TGTGCCAGCAGTGGGCAGGGCTTCTATGGCTACACCTTC	CASSGQGFYGYTF
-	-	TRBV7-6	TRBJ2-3	TGTGCCAGCAGCTGGGGGGGCACAGATACGCAGTATTTT	CASSWGGTDTQYF
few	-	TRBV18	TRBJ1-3	TGTGCCAGCTCACCAGGCAGAGGAAACACCATATATTTT	CASSPGRGNTIYF
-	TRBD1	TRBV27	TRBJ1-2	TGTGCCAGCAGGCGACAGGGTAGCGCCTATGGCTACACCTTC	CASRRQGSAYGYTF
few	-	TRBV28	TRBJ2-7	TGTGCCAGCAGTTTATTTGGACAATACGAGCAGTACTTC	CASSLFGQYEQYF
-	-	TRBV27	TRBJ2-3	TGTGCCAGCAGTTTGGCCGTGGGGCCGGGGACGCAGTATTTT	CASSLAVGPGTQYF
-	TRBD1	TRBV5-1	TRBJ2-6	TGCGCCAGCAGCCGCCGAACAGGGGGCGCAGGGGCCAACGTCCTGACTTTC	CASSRRTGGAGANVLTF
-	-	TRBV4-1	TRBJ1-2	TGCGCCAGCAGCCGACTAGGTGGCGGCAGGGCTAAGTATGGCTACACCTTC	CASSRLGGGRAKYGYTF
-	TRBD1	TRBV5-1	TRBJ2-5	TGCGCCAGCAGCTCGACGGGACAGGGGCGCGAGACCCAGTACTTC	CASSSTGQGRETQYF
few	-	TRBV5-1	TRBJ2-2	TGCGCCAGCAGCGCCTCAGTTTTGGACTCCGCCGGGGAGCTGTTTTTT	CASSASVLDSAGELFF
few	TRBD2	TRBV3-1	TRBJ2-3	TGTGCCAGCAGCCAGACTAGCGGGGTCCGGACTGATACGCAGTATTTT	CASSQTSGVRTDTQYF
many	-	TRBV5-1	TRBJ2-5	TGCGCCAGCAGCTTGGAAAACGGGGAGACCCAGTACTTC	CASSLENGETQYF
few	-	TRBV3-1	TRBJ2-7	TGTGCCAGCAGCCATGGGAACTGGGGCACAAGGGATCTCGACGAGCAGTACTTC	CASSHGNWGTRDLDEQYF
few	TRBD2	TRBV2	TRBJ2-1	TGTGCCAGCAGTGAAGGAAATAGCGGGACAATCTACAATGAGCAGTTCTTC	CASSEGNSGTIYNEQFF
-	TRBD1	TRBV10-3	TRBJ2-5	TGTGCCATCGGACAGGGGGCCGGAGAGACCCAGTACTTC	CAIGQGAGETQYF
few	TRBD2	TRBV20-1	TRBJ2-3	TGCAGTGCTTCCACTAGCGGAGCTAGCACAGATACGCAGTATTTT	CSASTSGASTDTQYF
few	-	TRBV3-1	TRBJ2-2	TGTGCCAGCAGCCAAGTGGCCCTGACCGGGGAGCTGTTTTTT	CASSQVALTGELFF
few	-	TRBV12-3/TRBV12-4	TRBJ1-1	TGTGCCAGCAGTCGTGGGGCACTTGAAGCTTTCTTT	CASSRGALEAFF
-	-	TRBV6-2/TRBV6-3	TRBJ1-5	TGTGCCAGCACCCCGACACTTAATCAGCCCCAGCATTTT	CASTPTLNQPQHF
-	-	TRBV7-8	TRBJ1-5	TGTGCCAGCAGCTTAGGGGAGTTGGTTTACAATCAGCCCCAGCATTTT	CASSLGELVYNQPQHF
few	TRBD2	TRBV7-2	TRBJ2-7	TGTGCCAGCAGCTTGAAGCGGGAGGCCGAGCAGTACTTC	CASSLKREAEQYF
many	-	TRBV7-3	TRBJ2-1	TGTGCCAGCAGCTTCGAGGGGTATGAGCAGTTCTTC	CASSFEGYEQFF
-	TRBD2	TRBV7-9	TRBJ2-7	TGTGCCAGCGGAGGTCGGGCGGGGGGCTTCGACGAGCAGTACTTC	CASGGRAGGFDEQYF
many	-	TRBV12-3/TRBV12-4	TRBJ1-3	TGTGCCAGCAGTTTAGAGGGATCTGGAAACACCATATATTTT	CASSLEGSGNTIYF
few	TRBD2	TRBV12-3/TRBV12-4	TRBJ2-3	TGTGCCAGCAGTTTACGAGCGGGAGGGAGCACAGATACGCAGTATTTT	CASSLRAGGSTDTQYF
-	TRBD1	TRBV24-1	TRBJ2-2	TGTGCCACCAGCGGGACAGGTCGCGCCGGGGAGCTGTTTTTT	CATSGTGRAGELFF
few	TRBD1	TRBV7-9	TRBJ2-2	TGTGCCAGCAGCTCACAGGGGGCGTTGAGCACCGGGGAGCTGTTTTTT	CASSSQGALSTGELFF
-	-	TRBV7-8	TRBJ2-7	TGTGCCAGCAGCTTAGGGCGGGACTTAGGCGAGCAGTACTTC	CASSLGRDLGEQYF
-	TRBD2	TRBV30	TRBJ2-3	TGTGCCTGGATGGGAGGGTCGGAAGATACGCAGTATTTT	CAWMGGSEDTQYF
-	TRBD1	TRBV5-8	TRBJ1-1	TGTGCCAGCAGCTTCGGTCGGGACAGGGCGAGTCGGACTGAAGCTTTCTTT	CASSFGRDRASRTEAFF